The clone carrying this TCR beta chain was detected a few times. Its specificity is unknown. The authors made TCR beta libraries by quantitative 5'-RACE with molecular barcodes. Using its own MiXCR run on the 5' RACE reads, TCRdb lists one record per CDR3 protein. The table shows approximately 190,000 distinct CDR3 sequences, with approximately 12% occurring only once. This sample is drawn from a study of CD8 T cells in ankylosing spondylitis. This CDR3 has 13 amino acids. The V segment lost 4 bases and the J segment 5 bases; nucleotides outside the gene matches: 4. Germline CDR1 and CDR2: SGHRS and YFSETQ. Study conclusions and caveats: A number of the motif variants had already been described in reactive arthritis synovial fluid and blood. A TCR beta motif of seven or eight highly homologous variants appeared characteristic of ankylosing spondylitis blood. There was reportedly significant enrichment of clones that were disease-linked in matched ankylosing spondylitis synovial fluid.

The sequence was obtained from a female donor with ankylosing spondylitis or in good health (not recorded which). Specimen: blood, either unsorted or a sorted T cell fraction (not recorded which). The rearrangement uses TRBV5-1 and TRBJ2-5; TRBD1 agrees at 8 bases. DNA for the CDR3: TGCGCCAGCAGCCGATCAGGGGGCGAGACCCAGTACTTC. It yields the protein CASSRSGGETQYF. Supplemented by reference TRBV5-1 and TRBJ2-5, the full variable domain reads KAGVTQTPRYLIKTRGQQVTLSCSPISGHRSVSWYQQTPGQGLQFLFEYFSETQRNKGNFPGRFSGRQFSNSRSEMNVSTLELGDSALYLCASSRSGGETQYFGPGTRLLVL.